This entry features one T cell receptor beta chain sequence. Germline CDR1 and CDR2: MNHEY and SVGAGI. V gave up 2 bases and J gave up 6 bases, with 13 bases separating them. This CDR3 has 14 amino acids. Profiled with immunoSEQ multiplex PCR; TCRdb holds only in-frame clones, not every one. The data contain 130,000 or so clones, approximately 85% of them seen just once; the ten biggest clones take up roughly 4.5%. This sample was taken from a study of blood T cell repertoires in COVID-19. The clonotype comes from a human donor in a cohort sampled during active COVID-19. What was sequenced was peripheral blood. V usage is TRBV6-5 and J usage is TRBJ1-2, with D possibly TRBD1 on 6 matching bases. The CDR3 DNA sequence: TGTGCCAGCAGTTACACCCCTGGGGGCGATGGCTACACCTTC. Residues: CASSYTPGGDGYTF.